This T cell receptor beta chain was sequenced for a study of neoadjuvant anti-PD-1 for oral cavity cancer. About the research overall: Nivolumab at 3 mg/kg was mostly given biweekly, three to four doses, pre-surgery. Patients without progression received a fourth nivolumab dose around day 43, then surgical resection on days 50-56.

Profiled with immunoSEQ multiplex PCR; TCRdb holds only in-frame clones, not every one. The table records about 72,000 clones, roughly 85% of them present only once. Time point indicated: after neoadjuvant nivolumab, at surgical resection. Stage II-IVA oral cavity squamous cell carcinoma was new and untreated by systemic or radiation therapy. This CDR3 spans 15 amino acids. CDR1 SEHNR and CDR2 FQNEAQ come from the germline V gene (reference sequence). V shed 5 bases and J 4 bases; nucleotides not matched to a gene: 8. The study, taken as a whole, reports: Treg/Th17 ratio rose with pretreatment blood and fell with post-treatment tumor TCRbeta clonality.

Comment on this clone: What it binds is not known.

The material sequenced was PBMCs, taken after nivolumab (anti-PD-1) treatment. The sequence was obtained from a person aged 35-79 years with oral cavity squamous cell carcinoma. J is TRBJ2-3 and V is TRBV7-9, with TRBD2 matching over 8 bases. CDR3 DNA sequence: TGTGCCAGCAGCCCCAGCGGGAGAGGCTCAGATACGCAGTATTTT. Its translation: CASSPSGRGSDTQYF.